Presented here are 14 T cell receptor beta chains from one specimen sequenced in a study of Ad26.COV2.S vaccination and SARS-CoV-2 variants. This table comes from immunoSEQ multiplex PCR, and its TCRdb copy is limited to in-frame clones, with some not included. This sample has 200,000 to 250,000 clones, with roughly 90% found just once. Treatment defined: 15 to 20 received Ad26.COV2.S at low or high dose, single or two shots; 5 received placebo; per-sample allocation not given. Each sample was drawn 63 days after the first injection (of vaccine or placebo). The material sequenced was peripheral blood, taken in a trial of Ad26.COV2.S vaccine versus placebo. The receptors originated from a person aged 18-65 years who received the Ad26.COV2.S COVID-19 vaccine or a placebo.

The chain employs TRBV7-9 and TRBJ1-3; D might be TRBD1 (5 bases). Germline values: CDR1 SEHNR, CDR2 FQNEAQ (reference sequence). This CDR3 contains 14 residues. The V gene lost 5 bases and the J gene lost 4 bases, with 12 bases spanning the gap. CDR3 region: CASSHRISGNTIYF. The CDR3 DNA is TGTGCCAGCAGCCACAGGATATCAGGAAACACCATATATTTT.

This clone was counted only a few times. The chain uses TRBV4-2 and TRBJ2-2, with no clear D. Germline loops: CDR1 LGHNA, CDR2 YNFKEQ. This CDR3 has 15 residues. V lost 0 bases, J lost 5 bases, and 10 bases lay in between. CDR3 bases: TGTGCCAGCAGCCAAGATCCCATGATGACCGGGGAGCTGTTTTTT. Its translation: CASSQDPMMTGELFF.

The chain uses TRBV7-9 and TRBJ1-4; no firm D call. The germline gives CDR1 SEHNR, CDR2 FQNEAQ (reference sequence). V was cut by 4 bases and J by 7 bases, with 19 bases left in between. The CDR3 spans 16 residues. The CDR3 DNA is TGTGCCAGCAGCTCCCAACGAGTCCAGACGGGTGAAAAACTGTTTTTT. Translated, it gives CASSSQRVQTGEKLFF.

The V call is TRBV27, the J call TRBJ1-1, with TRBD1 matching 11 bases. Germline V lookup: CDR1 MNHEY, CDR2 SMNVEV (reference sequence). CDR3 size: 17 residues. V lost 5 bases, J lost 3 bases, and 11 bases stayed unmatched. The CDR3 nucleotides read TGTGCCAGCAGTCCCGGACAGGGGGCTCTTTTGTACACTGAAGCTTTCTTT. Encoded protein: CASSPGQGALLYTEAFF.

The CDR3 sequence: CASSIDQYTLGNEQFF. The CDR3 DNA reads TGTGCCAGTAGTATAGATCAGTACACCCTTGGGAATGAGCAGTTCTTC. The V gene is TRBV19, the J gene TRBJ2-1; D remains unclear. Trimming removed 0 bases at V and 7 bases at J, with 16 bases between. Per the germline V gene, CDR1 is LNHDA and CDR2 is SQIVND (reference sequence). CDR3 size: 16 residues.

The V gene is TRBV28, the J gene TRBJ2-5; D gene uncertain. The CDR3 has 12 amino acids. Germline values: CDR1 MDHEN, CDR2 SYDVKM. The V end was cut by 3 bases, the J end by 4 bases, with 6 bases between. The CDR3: CASSLQVETQYF. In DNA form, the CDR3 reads TGTGCCAGCAGTTTGCAGGTAGAGACCCAGTACTTC. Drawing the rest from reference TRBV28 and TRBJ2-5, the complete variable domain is DVKVTQSSRYLVKRTGEKVFLECVQDMDHENMFWYRQDPGLGLRLIYFSYDVKMKEKGDIPEGYSVSREKKERFSLILESASTNQTSMYLCASSLQVETQYFGPGTRLLVL.

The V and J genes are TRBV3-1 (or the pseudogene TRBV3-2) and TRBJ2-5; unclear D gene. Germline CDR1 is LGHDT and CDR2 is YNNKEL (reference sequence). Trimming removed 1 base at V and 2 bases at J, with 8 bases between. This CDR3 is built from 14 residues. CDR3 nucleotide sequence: TGTGCCAGCAGCCAAGGACCGATGCAAGAGACCCAGTACTTC. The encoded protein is CASSQGPMQETQYF.

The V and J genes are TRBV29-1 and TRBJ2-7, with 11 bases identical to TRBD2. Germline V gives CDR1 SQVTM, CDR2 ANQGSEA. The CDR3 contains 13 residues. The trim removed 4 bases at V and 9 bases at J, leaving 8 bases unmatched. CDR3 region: CSVVRTSGPGQYF. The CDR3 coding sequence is TGCAGCGTTGTCCGGACTAGCGGGCCCGGGCAGTACTTC.

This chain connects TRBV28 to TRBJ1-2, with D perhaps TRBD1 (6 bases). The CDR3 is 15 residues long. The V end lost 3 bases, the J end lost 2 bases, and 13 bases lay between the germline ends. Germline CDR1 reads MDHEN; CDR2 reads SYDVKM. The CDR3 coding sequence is TGTGCCAGCAGTTTCGGGGGCGACCCCAACTATGGCTACACCTTC. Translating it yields CASSFGGDPNYGYTF.

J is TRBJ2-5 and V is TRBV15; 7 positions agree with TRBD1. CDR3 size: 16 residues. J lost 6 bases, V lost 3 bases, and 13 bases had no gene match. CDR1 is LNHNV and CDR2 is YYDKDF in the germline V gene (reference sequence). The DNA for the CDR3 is TGTGCCACCAGCAGTGGGGACAGAGGGTGGGTGAAGACCCAGTACTTC. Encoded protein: CATSSGDRGWVKTQYF.

For the CDR3, the DNA is TGTGCCAGCAAGCACGTAGCAAGGGATCAGCCCCAGCATTTT. Amino acid sequence: CASKHVARDQPQHF. The V call is TRBV2, the J call TRBJ1-5; no reliable D call. The CDR3 has 14 amino acids. The germline CDR1 and CDR2 sequences are SNHLY and FYNNEI. Trimming took off 7 bases at V and 5 bases at J, with 15 bases between the two ends.

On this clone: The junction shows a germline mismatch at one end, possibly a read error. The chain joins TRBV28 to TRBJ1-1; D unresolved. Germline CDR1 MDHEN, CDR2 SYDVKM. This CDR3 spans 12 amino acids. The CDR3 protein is CASSLTGTGAFF. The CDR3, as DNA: TGTGCCAGCAGTCTAACGGGTACTGGAGCTTTCTTT.

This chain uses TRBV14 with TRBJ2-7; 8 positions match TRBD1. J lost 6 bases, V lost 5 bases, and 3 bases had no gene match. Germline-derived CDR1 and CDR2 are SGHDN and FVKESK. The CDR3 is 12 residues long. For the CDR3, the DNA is TGTGCCAGCAGCTCACAGGGGGGCGAGCAGTACTTC. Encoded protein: CASSSQGGEQYF.

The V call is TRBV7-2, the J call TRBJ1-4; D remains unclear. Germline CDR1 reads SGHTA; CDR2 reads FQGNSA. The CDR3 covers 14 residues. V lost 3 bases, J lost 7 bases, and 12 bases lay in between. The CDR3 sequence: CASSLRGGFEKLFF. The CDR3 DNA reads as TGTGCCAGCAGCTTGAGAGGCGGGTTTGAAAAACTGTTTTTT.